A selection of T cell receptor beta chains follows, all from one sample in a study of blood T cells in healthy people across ages. Using its own MiXCR run on the 5' RACE reads, TCRdb lists one record per CDR3 protein. The sample holds fewer than 650,000 distinct CDR3 sequences, 25% to 35% seen once. These data were also reused for a study on T cells of mothers and their children.

The specimen was blood. These receptors were obtained from a boy between 2 and 10 years old in good health. The CDR3 runs from the conserved cysteine through the conserved F or W. Each record gives: CDR3 protein, CDR3 DNA, V gene, D gene, clone size, J gene. A D gene is named only where the DNA matches it firmly. The listing skips clone size in some rows; elsewhere it reads once, few, many or a size class.

CDR3 protein: CASSQIPRGSYNEQFF
CDR3 DNA: TGTGCCAGCAGCCAGATCCCGCGGGGCTCCTACAATGAGCAGTTCTTC
V gene: TRBV11-2
D gene: .
clone size: few
J gene: TRBJ2-1

CDR3 protein: CASSPGLEDGSSGNTIYF
CDR3 DNA: TGCGCCAGCAGCCCGGGACTTGAGGACGGCAGCTCTGGAAACACCATATATTTT
V gene: TRBV4-1
D gene: .
clone size: few
J gene: TRBJ1-3

CDR3 protein: CASSLTGAGDRFF
CDR3 DNA: TGTGCCAGCAGCTTAACTGGGGCGGGGGACCGGTTCTTC
V gene: TRBV7-3
D gene: TRBD2
clone size: .
J gene: TRBJ2-5

CDR3 protein: CASSFFGGAGSYNEQFF
CDR3 DNA: TGTGCCAGCAGTTTTTTCGGGGGAGCGGGCTCCTACAATGAGCAGTTCTTC
V gene: TRBV27
D gene: .
clone size: .
J gene: TRBJ2-1

CDR3 protein: CASSRTRATYNEQFF
CDR3 DNA: TGCGCCAGCAGCCGGACCCGGGCAACCTACAATGAGCAGTTCTTC
V gene: TRBV5-1
D gene: .
clone size: .
J gene: TRBJ2-1

CDR3 protein: CASSTRWDKNTEAFF
CDR3 DNA: TGTGCCAGCAGCACCCGGTGGGACAAGAACACTGAAGCTTTCTTT
V gene: TRBV7-2
D gene: .
clone size: .
J gene: TRBJ1-1

CDR3 protein: CASSPLIRGGHDEQFF
CDR3 DNA: TGTGCCAGCAGCCCTCTGATCCGGGGGGGCCACGATGAGCAGTTCTTC
V gene: TRBV28
D gene: TRBD2
clone size: .
J gene: TRBJ2-1

CDR3 protein: CASSWTSGRINNEQFF
CDR3 DNA: TGTGCCAGCAGCTGGACTAGCGGGAGGATTAACAATGAGCAGTTCTTC
V gene: TRBV14
D gene: TRBD2
clone size: .
J gene: TRBJ2-1

CDR3 protein: CASSFIRGGGYTF
CDR3 DNA: TGTGCCAGCAGTTTCATCCGAGGCGGCGGCTACACCTTC
V gene: TRBV12-3/TRBV12-4
D gene: .
clone size: .
J gene: TRBJ1-2

CDR3 protein: CASSLVRQGGGLFF
CDR3 DNA: TGTGCCAGCAGCTTAGTGCGCCAGGGCGGAGGGCTGTTTTTT
V gene: TRBV7-9
D gene: .
clone size: .
J gene: TRBJ2-2

CDR3 protein: CSARDGIRGGSETQYF
CDR3 DNA: TGCAGTGCTAGAGATGGGATACGGGGTGGATCGGAGACCCAGTACTTC
V gene: TRBV20-1
D gene: .
clone size: .
J gene: TRBJ2-5

CDR3 protein: CASSLSGLGWTEAFF
CDR3 DNA: TGTGCCAGCAGCTTATCCGGGCTGGGGTGGACTGAAGCTTTCTTT
V gene: TRBV7-2
D gene: .
clone size: .
J gene: TRBJ1-1

CDR3 protein: CACSPDPNLGQFF
CDR3 DNA: TGTGCCTGCAGCCCGGACCCGAATTTAGGGCAGTTCTTC
V gene: TRBV14
D gene: .
clone size: .
J gene: TRBJ2-1

CDR3 protein: CSVDVGSGANVLTF
CDR3 DNA: TGCAGCGTTGATGTAGGGAGTGGGGCCAACGTCCTGACTTTC
V gene: TRBV29-1
D gene: .
clone size: .
J gene: TRBJ2-6

CDR3 protein: CASSPPTGTQYF
CDR3 DNA: TGTGCCAGCAGTCCGCCTACGGGGACCCAGTACTTC
V gene: TRBV6-5
D gene: .
clone size: .
J gene: TRBJ2-5

CDR3 protein: CASSIQGGLKSIQYF
CDR3 DNA: TGTGCCAGCAGCATACAGGGGGGATTGAAAAGCATTCAGTACTTC
V gene: TRBV7-9
D gene: TRBD1
clone size: .
J gene: TRBJ2-4